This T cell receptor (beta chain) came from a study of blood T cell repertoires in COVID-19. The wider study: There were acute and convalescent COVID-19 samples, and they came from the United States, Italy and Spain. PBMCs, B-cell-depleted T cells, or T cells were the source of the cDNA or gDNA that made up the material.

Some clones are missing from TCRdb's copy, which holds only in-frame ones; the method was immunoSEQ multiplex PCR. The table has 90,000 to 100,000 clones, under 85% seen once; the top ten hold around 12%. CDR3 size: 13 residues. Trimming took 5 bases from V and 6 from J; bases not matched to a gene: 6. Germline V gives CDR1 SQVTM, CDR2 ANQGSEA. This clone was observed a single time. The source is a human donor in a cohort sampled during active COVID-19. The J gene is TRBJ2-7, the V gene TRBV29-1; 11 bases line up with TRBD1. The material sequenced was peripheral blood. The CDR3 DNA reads TGCAGCGTTCAAGGGACAGGGGGGAGCGAGCAGTACTTC. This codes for CSVQGTGGSEQYF.